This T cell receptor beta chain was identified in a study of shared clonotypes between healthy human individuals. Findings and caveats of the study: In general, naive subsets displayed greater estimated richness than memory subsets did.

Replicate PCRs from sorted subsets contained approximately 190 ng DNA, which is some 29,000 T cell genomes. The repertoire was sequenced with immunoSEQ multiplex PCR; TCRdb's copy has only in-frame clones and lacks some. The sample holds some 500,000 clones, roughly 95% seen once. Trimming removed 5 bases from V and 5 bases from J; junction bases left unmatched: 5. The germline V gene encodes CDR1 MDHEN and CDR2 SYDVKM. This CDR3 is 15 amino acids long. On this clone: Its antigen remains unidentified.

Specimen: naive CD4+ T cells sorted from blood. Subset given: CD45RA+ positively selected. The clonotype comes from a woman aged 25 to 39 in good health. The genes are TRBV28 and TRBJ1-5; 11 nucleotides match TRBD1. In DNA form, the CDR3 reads TGTGCCAGCAGTCCCGGGGACAGGGGGGATCAGCCCCAGCATTTT. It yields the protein CASSPGDRGDQPQHF.